This TCR beta chain came from a study of blood T cell repertoires in COVID-19 (TCRdb year 2020). Turning to the overall study: The collaborator samples originated in the United States, Italy and Spain and spanned the acute and convalescent phases of COVID-19. The material from the prospective study consisted of cDNA or gDNA derived from T cells, B-cell-depleted T cells, or PBMCs. Deeply sampled blood TCRbeta repertoires from subjects exposed to, actively infected with, or recovered from COVID-19 were included in the dataset. A freely available public database, intended as a resource for researchers studying the immune response to SARS-CoV-2, is where the repertoires were released. The samples were drawn from the first 160 participants of the ongoing ImmuneRACE study and from more than 1,000 subjects provided by 6 global collaborators. The sample metadata nearly always contained a de-identified subject ID, COVID-19 status, age in years and sex. HLA class I and class II types, where available, came from metadata supplied by the sample provider rather than from assay-based typing. Overall study results and their limits: The quantity of clinical and demographic metadata differed by source and by participant and was supplied without curation.

Whole blood was collected in K2EDTA tubes by collaborating institutions according to the institutions' own protocols. For TCRbeta analysis, collaborator samples were shipped as frozen whole blood, as isolated PBMCs, or as DNA extracted from either sample type. A word on this clone: No cognate antigen has been identified for it. Base quality data are lacking; no much larger clone is found one base away.

Trimming costs V 3 bases and J 0 bases, and their ends lie 16 bases apart. Based on the germline V gene, the CDR1 and CDR2 sequences are SGHRS and YFSETQ. Inclusive of the bounding cysteine and phenylalanine, the CDR3 is 17 residues long. Solely the CDR3 DNA is kept, with 51 bases framed from the first base. TCRbeta CDR3 regions were amplified from genomic DNA using the immunoSEQ Assay, a bias-controlled multiplex PCR. On the study's bioinformatics: The number of nucleated cells in each sample was estimated by amplification of reference gene primers within the assay. To quantify the absolute abundance of each unique TCRbeta CDR3 rearrangement, sequence reads were collapsed and filtered. For each sample, productive Simpson clonality was calculated by taking the square root of Simpson's diversity index across productive rearrangements. The clones in this table, taken by TCRdb from immuneACCESS, are in-frame only. Not every clone is retained; where verified, under half of the shortfall comes from an unresolved V gene, and the cause of the rest is unknown. D and trimming were read from the DNA, whereas the V and J calls and clone size are those reported in that table. Recorded for this sample are about 63,000 clones; roughly 85% of them occurred a single time. 32% of the sample is taken by the ten largest.

This receptor was identified in a human donor in a cohort sampled during active COVID-19. This chain is built from TRBV5-1 and TRBJ2-1; a tentative D match to TRBD2 spans 5 bases. Sequences were obtained from peripheral blood. DNA sequence: TGCGCCAGCAGCTACTTGGTAGGAGCGGCCTCCTACAATGAGCAGTTCTTC. It encodes CASSYLVGAASYNEQFF.